This entry lists 5 T cell receptor beta chains sequenced from one sample in a study of CD8 T cells in Susac syndrome. Reverse transcription of roughly 0.45 to 1 ug RNA was carried out with random hexamers. TCRdb fed the immunoSEQ multiplex PCR reads into MiXCR, producing one record per CDR3 protein. The table has 120,000 to 150,000 distinct CDR3 sequences, more than 90% seen once. The sample consisted of CD4+ T cells from PBMCs. Receptors originate from a human donor with Susac syndrome.

This clonotype was detected only once. Here the CDR3 reads CATSRDKRVSYNSPLHF. CDR3 nucleotides: TGTGCCACCAGCAGAGATAAGCGGGTCTCCTATAATTCACCCCTCCACTTT. The chain combines TRBV15 with TRBJ1-6, with D uncertain. V was clipped by 0 bases and J by 0 bases, with 9 bases between them. Per the germline V gene, CDR1 is LNHNV and CDR2 is YYDKDF (reference sequence). This CDR3 is built from 17 residues. Filled out from reference TRBV15 and TRBJ1-6, the complete variable domain reads DAMVIQNPRYQVTQFGKPVTLSCSQTLNHNVMYWYQQKSSQAPKLLFHYYDKDFNNEADTPDNFQSRRPNTSFCFLDIRSPGLGDTAMYLCATSRDKRVSYNSPLHFGNGTRLTVT.

The rearrangement links TRBV4-1 to TRBJ2-3; tentatively, D is TRBD1 (5 bases). Germline loops: CDR1 MGHRA, CDR2 YSYEKL. The CDR3 covers 18 residues. The V end lost 0 bases, the J end lost 4 bases, and 20 bases lay between the germline ends. This CDR3 is CASSQDPPTGAVSDTQYF. The CDR3 DNA is TGCGCCAGCAGCCAAGATCCTCCCACAGGAGCCGTCTCAGATACGCAGTATTTT.

This chain links TRBV3-1 with TRBJ2-7, with 7 bases identical to TRBD1. Trimming took 4 bases from V and 3 from J; bases not matched to a gene: 9. The germline V gene has CDR1 LGHDT and CDR2 YNNKEL (reference sequence). The CDR3 length is 15 residues. The CDR3 DNA reads as TGTGCCAGCAGCCTCAGGGGGAGCCCCTACTACGAGCAGTACTTC. It encodes CASSLRGSPYYEQYF.

V usage is TRBV14 and J usage is TRBJ2-7; unclear D gene. The CDR3 has 12 amino acids. Deletions cut 1 base from V and 5 bases from J, with 6 bases between. Germline V lookup: CDR1 SGHDN, CDR2 FVKESK. The CDR3 region has the DNA TGTGCCAGCAGCCAAGCTTACGACGAGCAGTACTTC. Amino acid sequence: CASSQAYDEQYF. The variable domain in full, with the rest retrieved from reference TRBV14 and TRBJ2-7, is EAGVTQFPSHSVIEKGQTVTLRCDPISGHDNLYWYRRVMGKEIKFLLHFVKESKQDESGMPNNRFLAERTGGTYSTLKVQPAELEDSGVYFCASSQAYDEQYFGPGTRLTVT.

The V and J genes are TRBV19 and TRBJ2-3; no reliable D call. V gave up 0 bases and J gave up 1 base, with 23 bases separating them. The CDR3 loop spans 20 amino acids. Per germline, CDR1 LNHDA and CDR2 SQIVND (reference sequence). CDR3 residues: CASSIDGPHLAGWGTDTQYF. The DNA for the CDR3 is TGTGCCAGTAGTATAGATGGGCCTCATCTGGCTGGTTGGGGCACAGATACGCAGTATTTT. The full variable domain, with the rest looked up from reference TRBV19 and TRBJ2-3, is DGGITQSPKYLFRKEGQNVTLSCEQNLNHDAMYWYRQDPGQGLRLIYYSQIVNDFQKGDIAEGYSVSREKKESFPLTVTSAQKNPTAFYLCASSIDGPHLAGWGTDTQYFGPGTRLTVL.